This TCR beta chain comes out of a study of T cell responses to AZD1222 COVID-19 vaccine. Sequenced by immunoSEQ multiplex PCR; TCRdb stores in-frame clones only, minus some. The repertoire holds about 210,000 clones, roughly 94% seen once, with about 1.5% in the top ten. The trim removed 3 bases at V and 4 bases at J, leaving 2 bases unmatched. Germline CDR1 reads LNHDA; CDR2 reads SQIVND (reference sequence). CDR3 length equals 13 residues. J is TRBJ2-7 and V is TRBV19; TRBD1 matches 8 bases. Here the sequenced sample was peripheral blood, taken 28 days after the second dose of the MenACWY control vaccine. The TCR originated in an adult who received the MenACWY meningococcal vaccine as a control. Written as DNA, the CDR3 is TGTGCCAGTAGTATTGACAGGGGATACGAGCAGTACTTC. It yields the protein CASSIDRGYEQYF.